This TCR beta chain came from a study of neurological immune-mediated disorders. This clonotype appeared many times. The antigen is unknown. General study points: Expanded clones shared no identical CDR3 amino acid sequences across subjects, which suggested private TCR-beta repertoires in all groups.

The CDR3 is 13 amino acids. Trimming shortened V by 0 bases and J by 2 bases, and 6 bases separated the two germline ends. In germline, CDR1 is SGHRS, CDR2 YFSETQ. PBMCs stored at -80 C, numbering 2 million, were the origin of the unsorted libraries. The method for making cDNA was 5'RACE, and it used 10-nucleotide random UMIs. Sequencing of 15-18 subjects in each run yielded over 200 million TCR-beta sequences. TCRdb re-called the 5' RACE reads through MiXCR, storing one row per CDR3 protein. The sample records 26,000 or so distinct CDR3 sequences, around 21% being singletons. Specimen: PBMCs. The chain has TRBV5-1 and TRBJ2-7; D call uncertain. The clonotype was recovered from a woman aged 55 to 70 in good health. The CDR3 DNA follows: TGCGCCAGCAGCTTGGACGGAGCCTACGAGCAGTACTTC. Amino acids: CASSLDGAYEQYF.